This T cell receptor beta chain was recorded in a study of shared clonotypes between healthy human individuals. Whole-study context: Researchers drew samples from a couple of women and three men aged 18 to 49. Every donor yielded three CD4 naive, three CD4 memory, two CD8 naive and one CD8 memory plate.

This clone has just a few counts. Its antigen is currently unknown. Trimming removed 5 bases from V and 2 bases from J, with 10 bases in between. CDR1 and CDR2 from the germline V gene are MNHNS and SASEGT. The CDR3 is made up of 13 amino acids. Study-level results: In four donors, roughly 5.2% of naive CD4 clonotypes appeared in common. Naive subsets generally had larger estimated richness than memory subsets.

Assay: immunoSEQ multiplex PCR; the TCRdb copy retains only in-frame clones and omits some. The sample contains about 100,000 clones, around 68% of which appear only once. Sequenced: memory CD8+ T cells sorted from blood. Regarding subset: CD45RO+ cells pooled with CCR7-negative TemRA cells. The source of this sequence is a man aged 30 to 39 in good health. The rearrangement links TRBV6-1 to TRBJ2-7; D not resolved. CDR3 in amino acids: CASSPGPPYEQYF. CDR3 nucleotides: TGTGCCAGCAGTCCGGGTCCTCCCTACGAGCAGTACTTC.